Included here is one T cell receptor (beta chain) sequence, with context. The antigen remains unidentified. Assay used: immunoSEQ multiplex PCR; TCRdb lists only in-frame clones, some missing. This table holds roughly 36,000 clones, over 80% found once. This CDR3 spans 12 amino acids. CDR1 is GTSNPN, CDR2 SVGIG, per germline (reference sequence). V lost 5 bases and J lost 0, with 8 bases in between. The data belong to a study of T cells in localized non-small cell lung cancer. Points from the study as a whole: There were a median 57 of the top 100 tumor clones appearing in adjacent lung. Longer overall survival was associated with a higher density of T cells in the blood. Heterogeneity within the tumor remains possible, as just one region underwent sequencing. Maximal T cell clonality occurred in uninvolved adjacent lung, with tumor ranking below it.

Sequencing used PBMCs, obtained before any cancer treatment. This clonotype was obtained from a man aged 40 to 70 with stage II lung adenocarcinoma. This sequence joins TRBV30 and TRBJ2-7; tentative D call: TRBD2 (5 bases). This CDR3 reads CAWGRDSYEQYF. CDR3 coding DNA: TGTGCCTGGGGCCGGGACTCCTACGAGCAGTACTTC.